This T cell receptor beta chain was sequenced in a study of blood T cell repertoires in COVID-19. Study details: In each case, the material was cDNA or gDNA derived from T cells, B-cell-depleted T cells, or PBMCs.

Germline values: CDR1 WSHSY, CDR2 SAAADI. CDR3 length: 15 residues. Trimming removed 6 bases from V and 8 bases from J; junction bases left unmatched: 12. Sequencing was performed with immunoSEQ multiplex PCR; in TCRdb, only in-frame clones are kept and a portion is missing. The sample records roughly 100,000 clones, 81% being singletons. The rearrangement joins TRBV10-2 to TRBJ1-3, with 8 bases matching TRBD1. This receptor was obtained from an older man with active or convalescent COVID-19. Sequencing was performed on peripheral blood. As DNA, the CDR3 is TGCGCCAGCAGGGACTCAGGGGGCTCTCGGGACACCATATATTTT. This translates into CASRDSGGSRDTIYF.